A selection of T cell receptor beta chains follows, all from one sample in a study of PD-1 blockade in mismatch repair-deficient tumors. Some clones are missing from TCRdb's copy, which holds only in-frame ones; the method was immunoSEQ multiplex PCR. Altogether about 110,000 clones are present, over 65% being singletons, with the ten largest covering 4.7%. Material: peripheral blood, obtained 60 weeks after starting pembrolizumab. These receptors originate from an adult with mismatch repair-deficient cancer. Both conserved end residues are part of each CDR3. A D gene is named only where the DNA matches it firmly. The listing skips clone size in some rows; elsewhere it reads once, few, many or a size class.

J: TRBJ1-2; D: -; size: -; V: TRBV11-2; DNA: TGTGCCAGCAGCTTAGGGTCCGGGACGGGAAATATATATGGCTACACCTTC; CDR3: CASSLGSGTGNIYGYTF
J: TRBJ2-2; D: TRBD1; size: -; V: TRBV10-3; DNA: TGTGCCATCCGGGACAGATTCACCGGGGAGCTGTTTTTT; CDR3: CAIRDRFTGELFF
J: TRBJ1-4; D: TRBD1; size: -; V: TRBV6-6; DNA: TGTGCCAGCAGGACAGGGGGCCTTGAAAAACTGTTTTTT; CDR3: CASRTGGLEKLFF
J: TRBJ2-5; D: -; size: -; V: TRBV27; DNA: TGTGCCAGCAGTTTATATGGGCTAGCTGAGTACCAAGAGACCCAGTACTTC; CDR3: CASSLYGLAEYQETQYF
J: TRBJ2-6; D: -; size: once; V: TRBV19; DNA: TGTGCCAGTAGTCCGGGCGGAATGGCTGGGGCCAACGTCCTGACTTTC; CDR3: CASSPGGMAGANVLTF
J: TRBJ2-7; D: -; size: few; V: TRBV18; DNA: TGTGCCAGCTCACCGTACCAACACCCCAGCTCCTACGAGCAGTACTTC; CDR3: CASSPYQHPSSYEQYF
J: TRBJ2-7; D: -; size: few; V: TRBV27; DNA: TGTGCCAGCAGTTCCCGTCCGGGGGTCCCCTACGAGCAGTACTTC; CDR3: CASSSRPGVPYEQYF
J: TRBJ2-2; D: -; size: -; V: TRBV5-4; DNA: TGTGCCAGCAGCATTAATCGCCAGAACACCGGGGAGCTGTTTTTT; CDR3: CASSINRQNTGELFF
J: TRBJ2-2; D: TRBD1; size: -; V: TRBV6-5; DNA: TGTGCCAGCAGGCGGGGACAGGCGATCACCGGGGAGCTGTTTTTT; CDR3: CASRRGQAITGELFF
J: TRBJ1-1; D: -; size: -; V: TRBV19; DNA: TGTGCCAGTAGTTCAGGCCCTGGGCTGAACACTGAAGCTTTCTTT; CDR3: CASSSGPGLNTEAFF
J: TRBJ2-1; D: TRBD1; size: -; V: TRBV6-1; DNA: TGTGCCAGCAGTGTCCCCGACGACAGGGATGAGCAGTTCTTC; CDR3: CASSVPDDRDEQFF
J: TRBJ2-1; D: -; size: -; V: TRBV6-5; DNA: TGTGCCAGCAGTTACTCGCTAGCGCCGTACAATGAGCAGTTCTTC; CDR3: CASSYSLAPYNEQFF
J: TRBJ1-2; D: -; size: -; V: TRBV11-2; DNA: TGTGCCAGCAGCTTAGATCTCGCCAACTATGGCTACACCTTC; CDR3: CASSLDLANYGYTF
J: TRBJ1-1; D: -; size: -; V: TRBV29-1; DNA: TGCAGCGTTGTGGTTCCGGGTCGGGGGGCGGGCACTGAAGCTTTCTTT; CDR3: CSVVVPGRGAGTEAFF
J: TRBJ2-1; D: TRBD2; size: -; V: TRBV9; DNA: TGTGCCAGCAGCGTAGGTCTAGCGACTAGCGTCGAGCCCGTACAGTTCTTC; CDR3: CASSVGLATSVEPVQFF
J: TRBJ2-1; D: TRBD2; size: -; V: TRBV7-9; DNA: TGTGCCAGCAGAGGACTAGCGGGAGTAGAGCAGTTCTTC; CDR3: CASRGLAGVEQFF
J: TRBJ1-1; D: -; size: -; V: TRBV15; DNA: TGTGCCACCAGCAGCAGGGTCCTCGGCGCGAACACTGAAGCTTTCTTT; CDR3: CATSSRVLGANTEAFF
J: TRBJ2-3; D: -; size: -; V: TRBV19; DNA: TGTGCCAGTAGTACGTGGCGGGATTCGGCCACAGATACGCAGTATTTT; CDR3: CASSTWRDSATDTQYF
J: TRBJ2-1; D: -; size: once; V: TRBV29-1; DNA: TGCAGCGTTCCGCAAGGATCCGGCAATGAGCAGTTCTTC; CDR3: CSVPQGSGNEQFF
J: TRBJ1-5; D: TRBD1; size: once; V: TRBV7-2; DNA: TGTGCCAGCAGCTTGGGACAGTCTTATCAGCCCCAGCATTTT; CDR3: CASSLGQSYQPQHF
J: TRBJ2-1; D: -; size: -; V: TRBV25-1; DNA: TGTGCCACGAACCGGGGGGCCCCCACCCACAATGAGCAGTTCTTC; CDR3: CATNRGAPTHNEQFF
J: TRBJ2-1; D: TRBD2; size: -; V: TRBV7-2; DNA: TGTGCCAGCAGCTTAATGACTAGCGGTAACAATGAGCAGTTCTTC; CDR3: CASSLMTSGNNEQFF
J: TRBJ1-4; D: TRBD1; size: once; V: TRBV7-9; DNA: TGTGCCAGCACCTCCCTGGAGACAGGGCATGAAAAACTGTTTTTT; CDR3: CASTSLETGHEKLFF
J: TRBJ2-5; D: TRBD1; size: -; V: TRBV10-3; DNA: TGTGCCATCAGTGAGTCGACAGGGGGCAAGGAGACCCAGTACTTC; CDR3: CAISESTGGKETQYF
J: TRBJ1-1; D: -; size: -; V: TRBV7-2; DNA: TGTGCCAGCAGCTTAGCGGCGGGGGGGGGCACTGAAGCTTTCTTT; CDR3: CASSLAAGGGTEAFF
J: TRBJ1-2; D: -; size: once; V: TRBV6-1; DNA: TGTGCCATCGCGCACCTTGGGGTTTATGGCTACACCTTC; CDR3: CAIAHLGVYGYTF
J: TRBJ2-1; D: -; size: -; V: TRBV11-2; DNA: TGTGCCAGCAGCTTAGTAGGAGGCCCCGCTCTGGGTGATGAGCAGTTCTTC; CDR3: CASSLVGGPALGDEQFF
J: TRBJ1-2; D: TRBD1; size: -; V: TRBV6-6; DNA: TGTGCCAGCCGGACAGGGGCGGGGAGCTACACCTTC; CDR3: CASRTGAGSYTF
J: TRBJ1-3; D: -; size: -; V: TRBV2; DNA: TGTGCCAGCAGTGACGGCGGGGGGCGGGGAAACACCATATATTTT; CDR3: CASSDGGGRGNTIYF
J: TRBJ2-7; D: TRBD1; size: once; V: TRBV6-4; DNA: TGTGCCAGCAGTGACGGCGGACAGGGTTTTGGCGAGCAGTACTTC; CDR3: CASSDGGQGFGEQYF
J: TRBJ2-7; D: TRBD2; size: -; V: TRBV7-7; DNA: TGTGCTAGCAGCCCACATAGCGGGGAACGTCGTTACGAGCAGTACTTC; CDR3: CASSPHSGERRYEQYF
J: TRBJ1-3; D: -; size: -; V: TRBV11-2; DNA: TGTGCCAGCAGCGACATTTGGACGGACTCTGGAAACACCATATATTTT; CDR3: CASSDIWTDSGNTIYF
J: TRBJ2-5; D: -; size: -; V: TRBV18; DNA: TGTGCCAGCTCACTCCACGAGGGAGAGACCCAGTACTTC; CDR3: CASSLHEGETQYF
J: TRBJ2-3; D: -; size: -; V: TRBV5-4; DNA: TGTGCCAGCAGCTTGTTGACCGCAGGGGATACGCAGTATTTT; CDR3: CASSLLTAGDTQYF
J: TRBJ2-7; D: TRBD1; size: -; V: TRBV4-1; DNA: TGCGCCAGCAGCCTTAGATTGGACAGGGGGCGAGAGGAGCAGTACTTC; CDR3: CASSLRLDRGREEQYF
J: TRBJ2-1; D: TRBD2; size: -; V: TRBV5-4; DNA: TGTGCCAGCAGCGGAGGACTAGCGGGAGCCTACAATGAGCAGTTCTTC; CDR3: CASSGGLAGAYNEQFF
J: TRBJ2-1; D: TRBD2; size: -; V: TRBV7-3; DNA: TGTGCCAGCAGCTGGGCGGGAGGGGAACAGTTCTTC; CDR3: CASSWAGGEQFF
J: TRBJ2-1; D: TRBD2; size: -; V: TRBV6-1; DNA: TGTGCCAGCAGTGGGTTTCAAGGACTAGCGGGAGTCAAACCGAACAATGAGCAGTTCTTC; CDR3: CASSGFQGLAGVKPNNEQFF
J: TRBJ2-7; D: TRBD1; size: -; V: TRBV6-5; DNA: TGTGCCAGCAGTTACTCAGTCGGGACAGCCTACGAGCAGTACTTC; CDR3: CASSYSVGTAYEQYF
J: TRBJ2-3; D: TRBD2; size: -; V: TRBV9; DNA: TGTGCCAGCAGCGTGTCTCCCAGCGGGAGGGCCTCAGATACGCAGTATTTT; CDR3: CASSVSPSGRASDTQYF
J: TRBJ2-7; D: TRBD1; size: few; V: TRBV7-9; DNA: TGTGCCAGCAGCCGAAAGGGACAGACCTACGAGCAGTACTTC; CDR3: CASSRKGQTYEQYF
J: TRBJ2-1; D: -; size: -; V: TRBV19; DNA: TGTGCCAGTAGTCGGGGGCTTAGCTCCTACAATGAGCAGTTCTTC; CDR3: CASSRGLSSYNEQFF
J: TRBJ2-2; D: -; size: once; V: TRBV7-9; DNA: TGTGCCAGCAGCTTAGCAGGCCAGAACACCGGGGAGCTGTTTTTT; CDR3: CASSLAGQNTGELFF
J: TRBJ1-1; D: -; size: -; V: TRBV6-1; DNA: TGTGCCAGCATAACAGACCAGAACACTGAAGCTTTCTTT; CDR3: CASITDQNTEAFF
J: TRBJ2-3; D: -; size: -; V: TRBV7-2; DNA: TGTGCCAGCAGCTTAGGTCCTGGAGATACGCAGTATTTT; CDR3: CASSLGPGDTQYF
J: TRBJ2-1; D: TRBD1; size: -; V: TRBV11-3; DNA: TGTGCCAGCAGCTCCACGGGACAGGGATACAATGAGCAGTTCTTC; CDR3: CASSSTGQGYNEQFF
J: TRBJ2-1; D: -; size: -; V: TRBV19; DNA: TGTGCCAGTACCATAGGGGGTTTGGGTAGCTCCTACAATGAGCAGTTCTTC; CDR3: CASTIGGLGSSYNEQFF
J: TRBJ1-1; D: -; size: -; V: TRBV9; DNA: TGTGCCAGCAGCGTAGCTTTCCAAGACACTGAAGCTTTCTTT; CDR3: CASSVAFQDTEAFF
J: TRBJ1-3; D: -; size: -; V: TRBV5-1; DNA: TGCGCCAGCAGCTCGCTGACAGGCATGAAATCTGGAAACACCATATATTTT; CDR3: CASSSLTGMKSGNTIYF
J: TRBJ1-2; D: -; size: -; V: TRBV30; DNA: TGTGCCTGGAGTGTCGGGACCCCGGGAGGTTATGGCTACACCTTC; CDR3: CAWSVGTPGGYGYTF